Included here is one T cell receptor (beta chain) sequence, with context. Antigen unknown. These data come from a study of memory B cells and T cells in multiple sclerosis. The study, taken as a whole, reports: Shared clonotype counts depended on differing compartment clone-set sizes and were normalized.

The assay was immunoSEQ multiplex PCR, and TCRdb's table has in-frame clones only and misses some. This table holds about 32,000 clones, around 88% found once. After stimulus-free culture, autoproliferating CFSE-dim and non-proliferating CFSE-high T cells were sequenced separately. Replicate wells were pooled after 6 to 8 days of stimulus-free culture of some 55 million CFSE-labeled PBMCs. CFSE at 0.5 uM labeled the PBMCs, which were then cultured unstimulated. Germline V gene sequence: CDR1 MGHDK, CDR2 SYGVNS. This CDR3 is 12 amino acids long. V and J are TRBV25-1 and TRBJ2-5, with a tentative D call TRBD2 (5 bases). The J call could be wrong; TRBJ2-7 is a better fit for the DNA end. This TCR came from a human donor with multiple sclerosis. Sequenced material: PBMCs from blood kept in culture. The CDR3 sequence is CASRGGSYEQYF. CDR3 DNA sequence: TGTGCCAGCAGAGGAGGCTCCTACGAGCAGTACTTC.